This TCR beta chain was found in a study of shared clonotypes between healthy human individuals. Sequencing was performed with immunoSEQ multiplex PCR; in TCRdb, only in-frame clones are kept and a portion is missing. The data show 1,400,000 or so clones, with approximately 98.5% seen just once and over 0.3% held by the top ten. Germline V gene sequence: CDR1 KGHSH, CDR2 LQKENI. Trimming cost V 6 bases and J 3 bases, with 14 bases left between them. The CDR3 length is 14 residues. This receptor was obtained from a man aged 30 to 39 in good health. Sequencing input: naive CD4+ T cells sorted from blood. Subset meaning: CD45RA+ positively selected. This sequence joins TRBV18 and TRBJ1-1; D is uncertain. CDR3 nucleotide sequence: TGTGCCAGCTCGCAGAACCTTCGGGACACTGAAGCTTTCTTT. It specifies CASSQNLRDTEAFF.